These 20 T cell receptor beta chains share one sample of origin, sequenced in a study of cytomegalovirus exposure and HLA in healthy donors. Primers for the PCR totalled 60 Vbeta and 13 Jbeta. TCRdb keeps only in-frame clones here, not all; method: immunoSEQ multiplex PCR. This sample has over 110,000 clones, with around 79% found just once. What was sequenced was PBMCs. The source is a female donor in good health and CMV-seronegative.

The rearrangement uses TRBV7-9 and TRBJ1-1; possible D gene TRBD1, 5 bases. V was shortened by 3 bases and J by 1 base, with 12 bases between the two germline ends. Germline V gene lookup returns CDR1 SEHNR and CDR2 FQNEAQ (reference sequence). The CDR3 is 15 amino acids. CDR3 residues: CASSLKRGKNTEAFF. The CDR3 coding sequence is TGTGCCAGCAGCTTGAAGCGGGGGAAGAACACTGAAGCTTTCTTT.

The CDR3 region has the DNA TGTGCCAGCGGCTCCCCATGGGACAGGGAAACTGAAGCTTTCTTT. Its protein product is CASGSPWDRETEAFF. The V call is TRBV6-5, the J call TRBJ1-1; 9 bases fit TRBD1. Germline V lookup: CDR1 MNHEY, CDR2 SVGAGI. The CDR3 consists of 15 residues. With 8 bases clipped from V and 5 bases from J, the junction kept 12 bases outside the gene matches.

V gene TRBV9 combines with J gene TRBJ1-1; 12 nucleotides align to TRBD1. J lost 0 bases, V lost 2 bases, and 2 bases had no gene match. CDR3 length equals 16 residues. CDR1 is SGDLS and CDR2 is YYNGEE in the germline V gene. CDR3 in amino acids: CASSVGTGGLNTEAFF. The CDR3 nucleotides read TGTGCCAGCAGCGTGGGGACAGGGGGCTTGAACACTGAAGCTTTCTTT. The full variable domain, completed using reference TRBV9 and TRBJ1-1, is DSGVTQTPKHLITATGQRVTLRCSPRSGDLSVYWYQQSLDQGLQFLIQYYNGEERAKGNILERFSAQQFPDLHSELNLSSLELGDSALYFCASSVGTGGLNTEAFFGQGTRLTVV.

The V call is TRBV5-6, the J call TRBJ1-1, with 11 nucleotides matching TRBD1. V lost 5 bases, J lost 1 base, and 4 bases stayed unmatched. Germline V lookup: CDR1 SGHDT, CDR2 YYEEEE. The CDR3 is made up of 15 amino acids. This chain's CDR3 is CASRDRGRGNTEAFF. CDR3 DNA: TGTGCCAGCAGGGACAGGGGGCGGGGGAACACTGAAGCTTTCTTT.

This chain connects TRBV12-5 to TRBJ2-5; the match to TRBD1 covers 7 bases. Germline-derived CDR1 and CDR2 are LGHNT and FRNRAP. The CDR3 is 14 amino acids. The trim removed 10 bases at V and 0 bases at J, leaving 8 bases unmatched. The CDR3 region has the DNA TGTGCTACCCGCAGGACAGGAGACCAAGAGACCCAGTACTTC. This sequence encodes CATRRTGDQETQYF.

The chain links TRBV4-1 to TRBJ2-1; TRBD2 aligns across 11 bases. The CDR3 covers 15 residues. V was clipped by 1 base and J by 9 bases; unmatched bases: 5. The germline gives CDR1 MGHRA, CDR2 YSYEKL. CDR3 in DNA: TGCGCCAGCAGCCAAGTAGCGGGGGGGCAAAGTGAGCAGTTCTTC. This sequence encodes CASSQVAGGQSEQFF.

The DNA of the CDR3 is TGTGCCAGCAGCTTAGCGCTTGGGACAGGATTGAGCACCGGGGAGCTGTTTTTT. As protein: CASSLALGTGLSTGELFF. V and J are TRBV7-2 and TRBJ2-2; 8 bases align to TRBD1. This CDR3 spans 18 amino acids. After removal of 0 bases from V and 4 bases from J, the junction contained 10 bases not matched to a gene. Per germline, CDR1 SGHTA and CDR2 FQGNSA.

V gene TRBV18 combines with J gene TRBJ1-4; perhaps TRBD1 as D (5 bases). The CDR3 covers 13 residues. Germline loops: CDR1 KGHSH, CDR2 LQKENI. Trimming removed 8 bases from V and 8 bases from J, with 15 bases in between. CDR3 residues: CASAQGTGEKLFF. In DNA form, the CDR3 reads TGTGCCAGCGCTCAGGGTACCGGGGAAAAACTGTTTTTT.

V and J are TRBV14 and TRBJ2-5; 8 bases map to TRBD2. V lost 3 bases, J lost 2 bases, and 8 bases stayed unmatched. From germline, CDR1 is SGHDN and CDR2 FVKESK. The CDR3 totals 16 residues. CDR3 coding DNA: TGTGCCAGCAGCCACATGGCTAGCGGGTGGCAAGAGACCCAGTACTTC. Encoded protein: CASSHMASGWQETQYF.

The sample holds a few counts of this clone. J is TRBJ2-7 and V is TRBV11-3; D is possibly TRBD2 (6 bases). Trimming pared 8 bases from V and 2 bases from J, leaving 13 bases between. Germline assignment: CDR1 SGHNT and CDR2 YENEEA. The CDR3 has 13 residues. The CDR3 DNA sequence: TGTGCCAGCGGACGGGGGAGAACCTACGAGCAGTACTTC. This encodes CASGRGRTYEQYF.

The genes are TRBV20-1 and TRBJ2-3; no reliable D call. The germline gives CDR1 DFQATT, CDR2 SNEGSKA (reference sequence). This CDR3 has 11 residues. Between the trimmed V and J ends, which lost 7 bases and 4 bases, there was a span of 9 bases. This CDR3 reads CSVVAADTQYF. CDR3 coding DNA: TGCAGTGTCGTAGCCGCAGATACGCAGTATTTT.

This clone was counted once. The genes are TRBV19 and TRBJ2-3, with a weak D call TRBD2 (6 bases). Trimming left V 5 bases short and J 1 base short, with 10 bases between. This CDR3 contains 14 residues. Germline V gene lookup returns CDR1 LNHDA and CDR2 SQIVND (reference sequence). CDR3 residues: CASSRRLGTDTQYF. CDR3 in DNA: TGTGCCAGTAGTCGACGACTAGGCACAGATACGCAGTATTTT.

The J gene is TRBJ2-4, the V gene TRBV7-8; TRBD2 is a possible D gene (6 bases). Germline lookup yields CDR1 SGHVS and CDR2 FQNEAQ. The CDR3 is 14 residues long. With 3 bases removed from V and 8 bases from J, the gap between germline ends came to 14 bases. This CDR3 reads CASSLRRGLDIQYF. The CDR3 bases are TGTGCCAGCAGCTTGCGGCGGGGTCTGGACATTCAGTACTTC.

This clone was observed a few times. The chain employs TRBV10-3 and TRBJ2-5; D is uncertain. The germline V and J ends were trimmed by 4 bases and 5 bases, with 5 bases remaining between them. Germline V gene lookup returns CDR1 ENHRY and CDR2 SYGVKD. CDR3 size: 11 residues. DNA for the CDR3: TGTGCCATCAGTGTCGGGGAGACCCAGTACTTC. This encodes CAISVGETQYF.

The chain combines TRBV7-6 with TRBJ2-3, with D possibly matching TRBD2 (5 bases). Germline CDR1 is SGHVS and CDR2 is FNYEAQ. V lost 1 base, J lost 3 bases, and 11 bases lay in between. The CDR3 is 15 amino acids. The CDR3 loop is CASSLVETGTDTQYF. CDR3 nucleotide sequence: TGTGCCAGCAGCTTAGTCGAAACGGGAACAGATACGCAGTATTTT.

The rearrangement uses TRBV6-5 and TRBJ2-2; 8 bases match TRBD1. The V segment lost 5 bases and the J segment 8 bases; nucleotides outside the gene matches: 1. Germline assignment: CDR1 MNHEY and CDR2 SVGAGI. The CDR3 is 12 residues long. The CDR3, as DNA: TGTGCCAGCAGTCGGGACAGGGGGGAGCTGTTTTTT. Translated, it gives CASSRDRGELFF.

This clone was counted only a few times. The genes are TRBV14 and TRBJ2-3, with D possibly matching TRBD2 (6 bases). V lost 4 bases and J 0 bases, leaving 14 bases between the germline ends. Germline values: CDR1 SGHDN, CDR2 FVKESK. The CDR3 spans 16 residues. The DNA for the CDR3 is TGTGCCAGCAGCCCGGGAGTTTCCCCTAGCACAGATACGCAGTATTTT. As protein: CASSPGVSPSTDTQYF.

Note on this clone: This specimen includes other DNA sequences encoding the same CDR3. The chain is built from TRBV7-2 and TRBJ2-2; 10 bases match TRBD2. Germline assignment: CDR1 SGHTA and CDR2 FQGNSA. V lost 5 bases to trimming and J lost 1 base; unmatched junction nucleotides: 4. This CDR3 region has 16 residues. The CDR3 region has the DNA TGTGCCAGCAGCCCTAGACTAGCGGGGAACACCGGGGAGCTGTTTTTT. Encoded protein: CASSPRLAGNTGELFF. The full variable domain, completed using reference TRBV7-2 and TRBJ2-2, is GAGVSQSPSNKVTEKGKDVELRCDPISGHTALYWYRQSLGQGLEFLIYFQGNSAPDKSGLPSDRFSAERTGGSVSTLTIQRTQQEDSAVYLCASSPRLAGNTGELFFGEGSRLTVL.

A few counts support this clone. CDR3 region: CASSLVRGSSYEQYF. The CDR3 region has the DNA TGCGCCAGCAGCTTGGTGCGGGGTAGCTCCTACGAGCAGTACTTC. The chain is built from TRBV5-1 and TRBJ2-7; D possibly corresponds to TRBD2 (6 bases). Germline V gene data show CDR1 as SGHRS and CDR2 as YFSETQ. The CDR3 is made up of 15 amino acids. Trimming took off 0 bases at V and 0 bases at J, with 10 bases between the two ends.

The chain links TRBV2 to TRBJ2-7; the D gene is possibly TRBD2 (6 bases). V lost 7 bases, J lost 5 bases, and 18 bases lay in between. Germline V gives CDR1 SNHLY, CDR2 FYNNEI. The CDR3 covers 14 residues. CDR3 loop: CASMDWRAGNEQYF. The CDR3, as DNA: TGTGCCAGCATGGATTGGAGGGCGGGAAACGAGCAGTACTTC.